The entry below describes one T cell receptor beta chain. This specimen belongs to a study of blood T cell repertoires in COVID-19. The V gene end was trimmed by 4 bases and the J gene end by 4 bases; junction bases not matched to a gene: 9. This CDR3 spans 15 amino acids. CDR1 is SGHRS and CDR2 is YFSETQ in the germline V gene. Data came from immunoSEQ multiplex PCR; TCRdb stores just in-frame clones and leaves some out. The sample has 280,000 or so clones, approximately 81% seen once. This chain connects TRBV5-1 to TRBJ2-7, with 9 bases identical to TRBD1. The clonotype originates from a woman aged 50 to 65 who had recovered from COVID-19. The sample comprised PBMCs or T cells enriched from blood (not recorded which). In nucleotides, the CDR3 is TGCGCCAGCAGCCCCGGACAGGGGCGGGCGTACGAGCAGTACTTC. As protein: CASSPGQGRAYEQYF.